This is a list of T cell receptor beta chains from one sample in a study of blood T cell repertoires in COVID-19. Repertoires were generated with immunoSEQ multiplex PCR, while TCRdb's copy carries only in-frame clones and drops some. Here the sample spans about 75,000 clones, roughly 90% being singletons. The sequenced sample consisted of peripheral blood. These receptors came from a human donor in a cohort sampled during active COVID-19. The CDR3 runs from the conserved cysteine through the conserved F or W. Each record gives: D gene, V gene, clone size, J gene, CDR3 DNA, CDR3 protein. D genes are given only for firm matches. Clone size appears in some rows only: once, few, many, or a class for an expanded clone.

TRBD1	TRBV3-1/TRBV3-2	.	TRBJ1-3	TGTGCCAGCAGAAATGGACAGGATAGCTCTGGAAACACCATATATTTT	CASRNGQDSSGNTIYF
TRBD1	TRBV7-9	.	TRBJ2-4	TGTGCCAGCAGCTTAGGACAGGGGGCCGGCATTCAGTACTTC	CASSLGQGAGIQYF
.	TRBV12-3/TRBV12-4	.	TRBJ2-7	TGTGCCAGCAGACGCGGACAGCTGACTTTTTTC	CASRRGQLTFF
.	TRBV30	.	TRBJ1-6	TGTGCCTGGAGTTCCAGTTCTCGATCACCCCTCCACTTT	CAWSSSSRSPLHF
TRBD1	TRBV5-6	.	TRBJ1-2	TGTGCCAGCAGCTTGGCCGGACAGGCTACATATAACTATGGCTACACCTTC	CASSLAGQATYNYGYTF
.	TRBV7-2	.	TRBJ1-6	TGTGCCAGCAGCGTTAGAAGGGAGGGAGTTCCAGGTTCACCCCTCCACTTT	CASSVRREGVPGSPLHF
TRBD2	TRBV4-1	.	TRBJ2-2	TGCGCCAGCAGCCCCCTAGGTAGCGGGGTAAACACCGGGGAGCTGTTTTTT	CASSPLGSGVNTGELFF
.	TRBV30	.	TRBJ1-6	TGTGCCTGGAGTGTACCCCTACAGGGCTTCTCCTATAATTCACCCCTCCACTTT	CAWSVPLQGFSYNSPLHF
TRBD1	TRBV7-3	.	TRBJ2-7	TGTGCCAGCAGCCCGGGGACAGGATCCCACGAGCAGTACTTC	CASSPGTGSHEQYF
TRBD1	TRBV19	.	TRBJ1-5	TGTGCCAGTAGTCCCACCGGACAGGGAGATCAGCCCCAGCATTTT	CASSPTGQGDQPQHF
.	TRBV12-3/TRBV12-4	.	TRBJ2-4	TGTGCCAGCAGTTCGGCGAGTAGCGGATCGTACTTC	CASSSASSGSYF
.	TRBV28	.	TRBJ2-7	TGTGCCAGCAGTAGCGGGTTTAAGCAGTACTTC	CASSSGFKQYF
.	TRBV4-1	.	TRBJ1-4	TGCGCCAGCAGCCAAACGACAGAAAGAAATGAAAAACTGTTTTTT	CASSQTTERNEKLFF
.	TRBV30	.	TRBJ1-2	TGTGCCTGGAGGGGGGGGCTTGGCGGCTACACCTTC	CAWRGGLGGYTF
TRBD2	TRBV7-9	few	TRBJ2-1	TGTGCCAGCAGCTTAGTGCGTAGTAGCGGGGCCAATGAGCAGTTCTTC	CASSLVRSSGANEQFF
.	TRBV6-2/TRBV6-3	.	TRBJ2-7	TGTGCCAGCAGTTCCTCCCTGGTCGGCCGGAGATTGTACTTC	CASSSSLVGRRLYF
.	TRBV4-2	.	TRBJ1-2	TGTGCCGCCCCCAAGGGGGATGGCTACACCTTC	CAAPKGDGYTF
.	TRBV18	.	TRBJ1-5	TGTGCCAGCTCACCAGATAGAAATCAGCCCCAGCATTTT	CASSPDRNQPQHF
TRBD2	TRBV6-5	.	TRBJ2-5	TGTGCCAGCAGATACCTAGCGGAAGAGACCCAGTACTTC	CASRYLAEETQYF
.	TRBV6-5	.	TRBJ2-2	TGTGCCAGCAGTAAGACTGGTCCCACCGGGGAGCTGTTTTTT	CASSKTGPTGELFF
.	TRBV3-1/TRBV3-2	few	TRBJ1-5	TGTGCCAGCAGCCAAGCAGGGTCCAATCAGCCCCAGCATTTT	CASSQAGSNQPQHF
.	TRBV7-2	.	TRBJ1-2	TGTGCCAGCAGCTTAGTGCCAGCTAACTATGGCTACACCTTC	CASSLVPANYGYTF
.	TRBV18	.	TRBJ1-4	TGTGCCAGCTCACCAGCCGAATTAGCGACTAATGAAAAACTGTTTTTT	CASSPAELATNEKLFF
.	TRBV6-2/TRBV6-3	.	TRBJ1-1	TGTGCCAGCAGTTACAAAGGGAGCACTGAAGCTTTCTTT	CASSYKGSTEAFF
TRBD1	TRBV6-5	.	TRBJ2-7	TGTGCCAGCAGCGGGACAGGGATGAGATACGAGCAGTACTTC	CASSGTGMRYEQYF
TRBD1	TRBV5-1	.	TRBJ2-7	TGCGCCAGCAGCAGAACAGGGGGGTCGGACGAGCAGTACTTC	CASSRTGGSDEQYF
.	TRBV3-1/TRBV3-2	.	TRBJ1-1	TGTGCCAGCAGCCAAGGTGACAGGAGAACTGAAGCTTTCTTT	CASSQGDRRTEAFF
TRBD1	TRBV5-6	.	TRBJ2-7	TGTGCCAGCAGCTTGTATGGGACAGGCCCCTACGAGCAGTACTTC	CASSLYGTGPYEQYF
.	TRBV18	.	TRBJ2-1	TGTGCCAGCTCATCCGGGGTGGATGAGCAGTTCTTC	CASSSGVDEQFF